The present entry profiles one TCR beta chain with its context. Its antigen is undetermined. J lost 6 bases, V lost 5 bases, and 9 bases had no gene match. This CDR3 comprises 14 residues. Germline values: CDR1 SGHAT, CDR2 FQNNGV. TCRdb re-analysed the 5' RACE reads in MiXCR, keeping a single row per CDR3 protein. The data contain 1.5 million to 2 million distinct CDR3 sequences, around a third of them singletons. These data belong to a study of identical twins. Study results and limitations: Invariant MAIT and iNKT cells may have partly biased zero-insertion analyses.

The clonotype was recovered from a newborn girl in good health. V is TRBV11-2 and J is TRBJ1-2; 7 nucleotides line up with TRBD1. Sequenced material: cord blood. In nucleotides, the CDR3 is TGTGCCAGCAGCCCAAATACAGGGGACAATGGCTACACCTTC. Amino acids: CASSPNTGDNGYTF.